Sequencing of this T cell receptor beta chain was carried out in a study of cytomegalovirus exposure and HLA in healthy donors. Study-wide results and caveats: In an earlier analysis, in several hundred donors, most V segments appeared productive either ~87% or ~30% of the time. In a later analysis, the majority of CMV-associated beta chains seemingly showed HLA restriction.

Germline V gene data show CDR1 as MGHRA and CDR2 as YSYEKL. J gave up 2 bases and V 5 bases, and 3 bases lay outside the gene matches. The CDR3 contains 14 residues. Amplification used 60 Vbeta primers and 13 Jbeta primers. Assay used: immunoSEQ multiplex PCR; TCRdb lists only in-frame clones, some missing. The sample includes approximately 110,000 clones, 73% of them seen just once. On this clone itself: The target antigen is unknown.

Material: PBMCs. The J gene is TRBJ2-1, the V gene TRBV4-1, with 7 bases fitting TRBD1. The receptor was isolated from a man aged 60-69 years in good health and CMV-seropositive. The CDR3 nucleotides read TGCGCCAGCAGCAGGGACAGAACCTACAATGAGCAGTTCTTC. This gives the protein CASSRDRTYNEQFF.